The TCR beta chain described here comes from a study of blood T cell repertoires in COVID-19. At the level of the study: Sites across the United States, Italy and Spain contributed samples from acute and convalescent COVID-19. PBMCs, B-cell-depleted T cells, or T cells provided the cDNA or gDNA that made up the material.

In the authors' methods: Amplification from reference gene primers served as the basis for estimated nucleated cell counts. The assay was immunoSEQ multiplex PCR, and TCRdb's table has in-frame clones only and misses some. The V and J calls and clone size come from that table; D and trimming were worked out from the DNA. The sample has over 10,000 clones, 88% seen once. The J segment lost 5 bases and the V segment lost 5 bases, leaving 6 bases of the junction unmatched. Germline CDR1 reads SEHNR; CDR2 reads FQNEAQ (reference sequence). The CDR3 runs 15 residues. Source material: peripheral blood. The sequence derives from a human donor in a cohort sampled during active COVID-19. The gene calls are TRBV7-9 and TRBJ2-7, with 13 bases fitting TRBD2. For the CDR3, the DNA is TGTGCCAGCAGCAATCCGGGACTAGCGGGAAACGAGCAGTACTTC. This translates into CASSNPGLAGNEQYF.